A selection of T cell receptor beta chains follows, all from one sample in a study of regulatory T cells in long-lasting Graves disease. A single record per CDR3 protein comes from TCRdb applying MiXCR to the multiplex PCR reads. The sample has around 400,000 distinct CDR3 sequences; 15% are singletons. The sample here was peripheral blood mononuclear cells (PBMCs), taken at new diagnosis, from a patient treated with antithyroid drugs. The receptor source for this set is a female donor with Graves disease. CDR3s leave out the opening cysteine and the closing phenylalanine or tryptophan.

>TRBV24-1|TRBJ2-3
ATSDSTTDTQY
>TRBV11-1|TRBJ2-5
ASSFADLAGVLDETQY
>TRBV20-1|TRBJ1-6
SARETGWKSPLH
>TRBV20-1|TRBJ1-4
SAHGTGETNEKLF
>TRBV25-1|TRBJ2-1
ASSPSSGRDEQF
>TRBV7-2|TRBJ2-7
ASSRTGQGEYEQY
>TRBV28|TRBJ1-1
ASSSADALSNTEAF
>TRBV20-1|TRBJ2-7
SARRVGGMRSYEQY
>TRBV6-5|TRBJ2-7
ASSSPASGNYEQY
>TRBV11-2|TRBJ2-3
ASSLDSLAEITDTQY
>TRBV15|TRBJ2-3
ATSRDPREDSTDTQY
>TRBV11-2|TRBJ2-3
ASSRGLAGAPRADTQY
>TRBV2|TRBJ1-5
ASDGQGVKPQH
>TRBV15|TRBJ1-1
ATSREMNTEAF
>TRBV7-9|TRBJ1-1
ASSLGVLESTEAF
>TRBV7-2|TRBJ2-7
ASSLGWYQSEQY
>TRBV12-3/TRBV12-4|TRBJ1-2
ASRFGIVNYGYT
>TRBV6-1|TRBJ2-3
ASSDRGAPTDTQY
>TRBV6-1|TRBJ1-1
ASSPLPGLEAF
>TRBV24-1|TRBJ2-3
ATSVTDTQY
>TRBV13|TRBJ2-7
ASSLESVLEQY
>TRBV7-9|TRBJ2-1
ASTFGPEQF
>TRBV20-1|TRBJ2-1
SASRGITTNEQF
>TRBV7-3|TRBJ2-7
ASSPGRNTYEQY
>TRBV6-2/TRBV6-3|TRBJ2-7
ASGNRVGSLYEQY
>TRBV4-1|TRBJ2-5
ASSQDGVPQETQY
>TRBV9|TRBJ2-1
ASSVGRAFYNEQF
>TRBV20-1|TRBJ1-2
SARVSDILRGYGYT
>TRBV28|TRBJ2-7
ASSLPKRGTSGSPEQY
>TRBV18|TRBJ2-5
ASSPDSAQETQY
>TRBV28|TRBJ2-4
ASSRRTGLADKY
>TRBV7-6|TRBJ2-3
ASSIISNTDTQY
>TRBV7-8|TRBJ1-5
ASSSIRADRDGDQPQH
>TRBV28|TRBJ2-4
ATDSFLAKNIQY
>TRBV20-1|TRBJ2-3
SARDRARGHSDTDTQY
>TRBV6-1|TRBJ2-7
ASRTNTAPSYEQY
>TRBV6-8|TRBJ1-2
ASSYFDSGYT
>TRBV7-2|TRBJ2-7
ASSVYQSSYEQY
>TRBV11-2|TRBJ2-7
ASSRAGQPYEQY
>TRBV11-3|TRBJ1-1
ASSYREAF
>TRBV6-1|TRBJ1-2
ASSNNRDGYT
>TRBV5-4|TRBJ2-5
ASSLRLAGGQETQY
>TRBV5-1|TRBJ1-1
ASSSNPGTGDAF
>TRBV7-9|TRBJ2-2
ASIEAWTSENTGELF